This TCR beta chain was profiled in a study of blood T cells in healthy people across ages. Each individual donor underwent a draw of approximately 9.6 milliliters of peripheral blood. This clonotype was counted a few times. Its antigen is currently unknown. With a J-beta primer mix and a sample-barcoded 5' primer, a second PCR ran about 7 to 12 cycles. Each cDNA molecule carried a tag from a template-switch adaptor that contained 12 random nucleotides. TCRdb reprocessed the 5' RACE reads via MiXCR and lists one record per CDR3 protein. The sample consists of approximately 690,000 distinct CDR3 sequences, less than 45% of them appearing once. V was trimmed by 0 bases and J by 0 bases, leaving 9 bases between them. This CDR3 contains 16 residues. The V gene's germline CDR1 is SGHDN and CDR2 FVKESK. Study outcomes and limitations: Fewer expanded clones and more diversity marked long-lived versus aged donors.

This TCR derives from a man aged 80 or over in good health. Sequenced: blood. The J gene is TRBJ2-1, the V gene TRBV14; no reliable D call. The CDR3 loop reads CASSQEPGSSYNEQFF. CDR3 sequence (DNA): TGTGCCAGCAGCCAAGAGCCAGGTAGCTCCTACAATGAGCAGTTCTTC.